This record covers a single TCR beta chain. The antigen it recognizes is unknown. Base qualities are not provided; no much larger clone lies one nucleotide away. The donors belonged to the validation cohort of 90 to 150 subjects, which was separate from the roughly 700-subject first cohort. The method was the immunoSEQ multiplex PCR assay. The original methods were these. A statistical classification framework was built for diagnosing cytomegalovirus status from the catalog of TCR beta chain sequences. In TCRdb, the immuneACCESS table is reduced to in-frame sequences with V and J assigned. These tables do not hold every clone; where another copy was compared, an unresolved V gene accounts for under half, and the others remain unexplained. That table gives V, J and clone size, and the DNA gave D and trimming. The sample yields 200,000 to 250,000 clones; roughly 83% were counted once. The top ten hold roughly 5.4% of the sample.

This entry is derived from a study of cytomegalovirus exposure and HLA in healthy donors (dated by TCRdb to about 2017). Broadly, across the study: A later analysis indicated that the 120 validation repertoires were generated on the platform also employed for the 700 or so repertoires of the first cohort. To predict cytomegalovirus infection status, the study brought together high-throughput TCR immunosequencing, statistical association of individual TCRs with disease status, and machine learning. The aim of the study was to test whether cataloging public T cell receptors could identify signatures of past pathogen exposure. Besides the first cohort of about 730 subjects, a separate validation cohort made up of roughly 120 different subjects was used.

V is reduced by 0 bases and J by 3 bases, leaving a spacing of 7 bases between them. The germline V gene specifies SGDLS as CDR1 and YYNGEE as CDR2. The cysteine opens and the phenylalanine closes a CDR3 of 14 amino acids. The kept DNA is CDR3 alone, 42 bases in frame from the first base. Beyond this particular receptor, the publication reports: While some public TCRs were present in many individuals, most TCR sequences turned up only very rarely across donors. In the study, about 150 TCR beta chains were listed as associated with cytomegalovirus. Of the cluster scores, 90% to 95% were above 0 in a later analysis, which found that TCRs clustered in the first cohort also tended to co-occur in the approximately 130 validation repertoires. The authors suggested that the approach could potentially be extended to other disease states and immunological phenotypes. In vitro tests confirmed that a few of the cytomegalovirus-associated TCR beta chains recognize cytomegalovirus antigens. All 120 or so repertoires were used to score co-occurrence in the validation cohort in a later analysis, because that analysis had no HLA typing for the cohort. In both the original and validation cohorts, the classifier was reported to diagnose cytomegalovirus status with high specificity and sensitivity.

The clonotype comes from a woman between 18 and 29 years old in good health and CMV-seronegative. This receptor chain uses TRBV9 and TRBJ1-5; the D gene identity is not certain. The sequenced sample was PBMCs. This receptor carries the CDR3 CASSVAADNQPQHF. The DNA sequence is given as TGTGCCAGCAGCGTAGCGGCAGACAATCAGCCCCAGCATTTT. The reference TRBV9 and TRBJ1-5 proteins fill in what lies around the CDR3, so the full variable domain reads DSGVTQTPKHLITATGQRVTLRCSPRSGDLSVYWYQQSLDQGLQFLIQYYNGEERAKGNILERFSAQQFPDLHSELNLSSLELGDSALYFCASSVAADNQPQHFGDGTRLSIL.